One sample yielded the 29 T cell receptor beta chains listed below, sequenced in a study of OX40 agonist ivuxolimab in advanced cancers. Clones were read by immunoSEQ multiplex PCR, and TCRdb kept only the in-frame ones, dropping some. The data hold tens of thousands of clones, with around nine tenths observed a single time. The sample was CD4+ or CD8+ T cells sorted from blood, taken in a trial of the OX40 agonist ivuxolimab. The source is an adult with an advanced solid tumor such as melanoma, head and neck, liver or kidney cancer.

The chain combines TRBV5-1 with TRBJ1-2; the D is unclear. CDR3 length equals 13 residues. Trimming removed 0 bases from V and 4 bases from J, with 7 bases in between. Germline CDR1 reads SGHRS; CDR2 reads YFSETQ. As DNA, the CDR3 is TGCGCCAGCAGCTTGGATGGTCTCTATGGCTACACCTTC. Its protein product is CASSLDGLYGYTF.

V and J are TRBV5-1 and TRBJ1-4; TRBD1 matches at 7 bases. This CDR3 has 15 amino acids. Germline-derived CDR1 and CDR2 are SGHRS and YFSETQ. The junction had 10 bases not matched to a gene; V was cut back by 4 bases and J by 7 bases. Here the CDR3 DNA reads TGCGCCAGCAGCACGAACAGGGGAAACGGTGAAAAACTGTTTTTT. Amino acids: CASSTNRGNGEKLFF.

This clone is a singleton in its sample. V usage is TRBV6-5 and J usage is TRBJ1-2, with 7 positions matching TRBD1. The germline V gene encodes CDR1 MNHEY and CDR2 SVGAGI. The CDR3 covers 15 residues. V shed 6 bases, J shed 3 bases, and the junction held 10 bases outside the gene matches. The CDR3 region has the DNA TGTGCCAGCAGACGTTACCAAGGGGGCTACTATGGCTACACCTTC. It translates to CASRRYQGGYYGYTF.

In DNA, the CDR3 is TGTGCCAGCAGCCATTGGACTAGTGAAGAGACCCAGTACTTC. Its translation is CASSHWTSEETQYF. The V gene is TRBV7-9, the J gene TRBJ2-5, with 7 nucleotides matching TRBD2. Germline V gives CDR1 SEHNR, CDR2 FQNEAQ (reference sequence). With V trimmed by 5 bases and J by 3 bases, 6 bases remained unmatched. The CDR3 spans 14 residues.

V gene TRBV5-5 combines with J gene TRBJ2-5, with D possibly matching TRBD2 (6 bases). Germline V gives CDR1 SGHKS, CDR2 YYEKEE (reference sequence). CDR3 length: 14 amino acids. V shed 2 bases and J shed 0 bases, with 8 bases lying between them. CDR3 DNA sequence: TGTGCCAGCAGCTTTTGGGGGGACCAAGAGACCCAGTACTTC. Residues: CASSFWGDQETQYF.

The chain carries TRBV10-3 and TRBJ1-4; 8 nucleotides align to TRBD1. This CDR3 is 13 amino acids long. Germline values: CDR1 ENHRY, CDR2 SYGVKD. V was pared by 6 bases and J by 8 bases, with 5 bases of the junction left unmatched. The chain's CDR3 is CAIRTTGEEKLFF. In DNA form, the CDR3 reads TGTGCCATCAGGACGACAGGGGAGGAAAAACTGTTTTTT.

This rearrangement joins TRBV19 to TRBJ2-7; TRBD1 matches at 11 bases. V was clipped by 5 bases and J by 3 bases; unmatched bases: 6. Germline CDR1 reads LNHDA; CDR2 reads SQIVND (reference sequence). This CDR3 spans 15 amino acids. CDR3 in amino acids: CASSDGTGGHYEQYF. The CDR3 coding sequence is TGTGCCAGTAGTGATGGGACAGGGGGTCACTACGAGCAGTACTTC.

V is TRBV18 and J is TRBJ1-2, with a weak D call TRBD1 (6 bases). V shed 2 bases and J shed 4 bases, with 17 bases lying between them. Germline V lookup: CDR1 KGHSH, CDR2 LQKENI. The CDR3 length is 16 residues. The CDR3 coding sequence is TGTGCCAGCTCACCAGGGACACAAGCAGAGGCCTATGGCTACACCTTC. Amino acids: CASSPGTQAEAYGYTF. Together with reference TRBV18 and TRBJ1-2, the CDR3 gives the full variable domain: NAGVMQNPRHLVRRRGQEARLRCSPMKGHSHVYWYRQLPEEGLKFMVYLQKENIIDESGMPKERFSAEFPKEGPSILRIQQVVRGDSAAYFCASSPGTQAEAYGYTFGSGTRLTVV.

A few counts support this clone. The J gene is TRBJ1-1, the V gene TRBV6-5; no definite D call. Trimming pared 6 bases from V and 5 bases from J, leaving 16 bases between. The CDR3 spans 14 residues. Germline V gene data show CDR1 as MNHEY and CDR2 as SVGAGI. CDR3 amino acids: CASSLHKRWTEAFF. Written as DNA, the CDR3 is TGTGCCAGCAGCCTACACAAAAGGTGGACTGAAGCTTTCTTT.

Regarding this clone: The same CDR3 is also encoded by other DNA sequences in this sample. This rearrangement joins TRBV6-5 to TRBJ2-7, with no clear D. The CDR3 runs to 15 residues. Germline CDR1 is MNHEY and CDR2 is SVGAGI. Trimming took 0 bases from V and 3 from J, leaving 12 bases between them. CDR3 sequence reads: CASSYSGQRYYEQYF. CDR3 nucleotide sequence: TGTGCCAGCAGTTACTCCGGGCAGCGATACTACGAGCAGTACTTC.

V gene TRBV10-3 combines with J gene TRBJ1-3; D unclear. Germline lookup yields CDR1 ENHRY and CDR2 SYGVKD. This CDR3 has 14 residues. V was pared by 11 bases and J by 0 bases, with 14 bases between. This CDR3 reads CALSTAYSGNTIYF. DNA of the CDR3: TGTGCCCTTTCAACCGCGTACTCTGGAAACACCATATATTTT.

A single count supports this clone. The chain recombines TRBV5-6 with TRBJ2-1, with D unresolved. The V and J ends lost 0 bases and 6 bases respectively, with 10 bases between them. The germline CDR1 and CDR2 sequences are SGHDT and YYEEEE. There are 14 residues in the CDR3. This chain's CDR3 is CASSLGASFNEQFF. CDR3 DNA sequence: TGTGCCAGCAGCTTGGGTGCTAGTTTCAATGAGCAGTTCTTC.

The chain couples TRBV19 to TRBJ2-1, with 8 bases matching TRBD2. There are 14 residues in the CDR3. V was pared by 3 bases and J by 12 bases, with 10 bases of the junction left unmatched. The germline V gene has CDR1 LNHDA and CDR2 SQIVND (reference sequence). Here the CDR3 reads CASSIPAGERVQFF. The CDR3 nucleotides are TGTGCCAGTAGTATCCCAGCGGGAGAGCGGGTGCAGTTCTTC.

V is TRBV7-9 and J is TRBJ2-1; 11 nucleotides match TRBD2. The CDR3 spans 17 residues. Germline lookup yields CDR1 SEHNR and CDR2 FQNEAQ (reference sequence). J gave up 8 bases and V 5 bases, and 14 bases lay outside the gene matches. The CDR3 region has the DNA TGTGCCAGCAGCGACCCAGGGCTAGCGGGGGGTGGGGATGAGCAGTTCTTC. The encoded protein is CASSDPGLAGGGDEQFF.

In the case of this clone: No DNA is shown, since the ends of the CDR3 on it are uncertain; the CDR3 is the one TCRdb lists. J is TRBJ2-3 and V is TRBV18; TRBD1, the table's D call, was not compared with the DNA. Germline loops: CDR1 KGHSH, CDR2 LQKENI. Ends included, the CDR3 has 16 residues. The CDR3 reads CASSPPGRPATIRSIF.

The chain employs TRBV2 and TRBJ2-5; unclear D gene. The CDR3 has 11 amino acids. Germline values: CDR1 SNHLY, CDR2 FYNNEI. The ends were cut back, 5 bases at V and 5 bases at J, with 6 bases in the middle. Written as DNA, the CDR3 is TGTGCCAGCAGTCCCTTGGAGACCCAGTACTTC. Protein sequence: CASSPLETQYF.

The gene calls are TRBV7-9 and TRBJ2-1; 9 bases agree with TRBD2. Germline V gene lookup returns CDR1 SEHNR and CDR2 FQNEAQ (reference sequence). CDR3 length equals 15 residues. V was clipped by 6 bases and J by 2 bases; unmatched bases: 5. Written as DNA, the CDR3 is TGTGCCAGCAGATCAACTAGCGGGCCCTACAATGAGCAGTTCTTC. Amino acid sequence: CASRSTSGPYNEQFF.

The genes are TRBV5-1 and TRBJ2-3, with TRBD2 matching 13 bases. Germline V lookup: CDR1 SGHRS, CDR2 YFSETQ. CDR3 length: 16 amino acids. The J segment lost 5 bases and the V segment lost 4 bases, leaving 7 bases of the junction unmatched. CDR3 bases: TGCGCCAGCAGCCCGTCGGGACTAGCGGGACGAGATACGCAGTATTTT. It is translated as CASSPSGLAGRDTQYF.

The chain employs TRBV7-9 and TRBJ1-4; 8 positions agree with TRBD1. J lost 5 bases, V lost 6 bases, and 5 bases had no gene match. The CDR3 is made up of 14 amino acids. Per germline, CDR1 SEHNR and CDR2 FQNEAQ (reference sequence). CDR3 DNA: TGTGCCAGCAGAGCGGGACAGGTGAATGAAAAACTGTTTTTT. Amino acids: CASRAGQVNEKLFF. The whole variable domain, filled in from reference TRBV7-9 and TRBJ1-4, reads DTGVSQNPRHKITKRGQNVTFRCDPISEHNRLYWYRQTLGQGPEFLTYFQNEAQLEKSRLLSDRFSAERPKGSFSTLEIQRTEQGDSAMYLCASRAGQVNEKLFFGSGTQLSVL.

The V and J genes are TRBV5-5 and TRBJ1-5; no clear D gene. The germline gives CDR1 SGHKS, CDR2 YYEKEE (reference sequence). The CDR3 runs to 14 residues. Trimming removed 0 bases at V and 1 base at J, with 5 bases between. The CDR3 region is CASSLAHSNQPQHF. The CDR3 bases are TGTGCCAGCAGCTTGGCCCACAGCAATCAGCCCCAGCATTTT. The complete variable domain, with remaining parts taken from reference TRBV5-5 and TRBJ1-5, reads DAGVTQSPTHLIKTRGQQVTLRCSPISGHKSVSWYQQVLGQGPQFIFQYYEKEERGRGNFPDRFSARQFPNYSSELNVNALLLGDSALYLCASSLAHSNQPQHFGDGTRLSIL.

This sequence joins TRBV11-1 and TRBJ2-3; 9 bases fit TRBD2. This CDR3 region has 13 residues. Trimming took 5 bases from V and 6 from J; bases not matched to a gene: 3. Looked up from germline, CDR1 is SGHAT and CDR2 is FQDESV (reference sequence). The CDR3 is CASSPGLADTQYF. CDR3 coding DNA: TGTGCCAGCAGCCCTGGACTAGCGGATACGCAGTATTTT.

This clone was seen once. The J gene is TRBJ2-1, the V gene TRBV15, with D possibly being TRBD2 (7 bases). The CDR3 is 16 residues long. V was clipped by 5 bases and J by 9 bases, with 23 bases between them. The germline CDR1 and CDR2 sequences are LNHNV and YYDKDF (reference sequence). The CDR3 sequence is CATSRGKGEGVSEQFF. Written as DNA, the CDR3 is TGTGCCACCAGCCGAGGAAAGGGGGAGGGGGTTAGTGAGCAGTTCTTC. The complete variable domain, with remaining parts taken from reference TRBV15 and TRBJ2-1, reads DAMVIQNPRYQVTQFGKPVTLSCSQTLNHNVMYWYQQKSSQAPKLLFHYYDKDFNNEADTPDNFQSRRPNTSFCFLDIRSPGLGDTAMYLCATSRGKGEGVSEQFFGPGTRLTVL.

The J gene is TRBJ2-7, the V gene TRBV29-1; no reliable D call. The length of the CDR3 is 13 residues. Trimming stripped 1 base from V and 2 bases from J, with 9 bases between. Germline CDR1 SQVTM, CDR2 ANQGSEA. The chain's CDR3 is CSVEVAGTYEQYF. DNA for the CDR3: TGCAGCGTTGAAGTGGCAGGAACCTACGAGCAGTACTTC.

The rearrangement links TRBV9 to TRBJ1-2; D perhaps matches TRBD1 (5 bases). This CDR3 is built from 14 residues. The germline CDR1 and CDR2 sequences are SGDLS and YYNGEE. The germline V and J ends were trimmed by 4 bases and 2 bases, with 12 bases remaining between them. CDR3 residues: CASSPWSGNYGYTF. CDR3 coding DNA: TGTGCCAGCAGCCCCTGGTCAGGGAACTATGGCTACACCTTC.

The gene calls are TRBV19 and TRBJ1-2; D is unresolved. The germline CDR1 and CDR2 sequences are LNHDA and SQIVND (reference sequence). The V and J ends lost 5 bases and 3 bases respectively, with 19 bases between them. The CDR3 is 16 residues long. The CDR3 loop reads CASSPTPLIVYYGYTF. In DNA form, the CDR3 reads TGTGCCAGTAGTCCGACTCCATTAATCGTCTACTATGGCTACACCTTC.

This clone showed up just once. The rearrangement joins TRBV6-8 to TRBJ2-5; possible D gene TRBD2, 5 bases. CDR1 and CDR2 from the germline V gene are MNHGY and SAAAGT. With 4 bases removed from V and 2 bases from J, the gap between germline ends came to 11 bases. The length of the CDR3 is 14 residues. The CDR3 DNA is TGTGCCAGCAGTTTTGGACTGAAACAAGAGACCCAGTACTTC. The encoded protein is CASSFGLKQETQYF.

Only one count was recorded for this clone. The CDR3 protein is CASSQDVSAGYTEAFF. The DNA of the CDR3 is TGTGCCAGCAGCCAAGATGTTTCAGCAGGGTACACTGAAGCTTTCTTT. V and J are TRBV4-2 and TRBJ1-1, with D maybe TRBD1 (5 bases). Trimming stripped 0 bases from V and 3 bases from J, with 14 bases between. Per the germline V gene, CDR1 is LGHNA and CDR2 is YNFKEQ. The CDR3 spans 16 residues.

This clone was counted a single time. The chain has TRBV18 and TRBJ2-2; D unresolved. The CDR3 is 15 amino acids. Trimming removed 3 bases at V and 0 bases at J, with 8 bases between. Germline loops: CDR1 KGHSH, CDR2 LQKENI. The CDR3 DNA reads TGTGCCAGCTCACCGGGCAGCGCGAACACCGGGGAGCTGTTTTTT. Translation gives CASSPGSANTGELFF.

The V call is TRBV7-2, the J call TRBJ2-4; 9 bases line up with TRBD1. The V gene end was trimmed by 1 base and the J gene end by 9 bases; junction bases not matched to a gene: 7. Germline-derived CDR1 and CDR2 are SGHTA and FQGNSA. The CDR3 runs to 15 residues. This CDR3 is CASSLVQGAWGIQYF. CDR3 in DNA: TGTGCCAGCAGCTTAGTACAGGGGGCATGGGGCATTCAGTACTTC.